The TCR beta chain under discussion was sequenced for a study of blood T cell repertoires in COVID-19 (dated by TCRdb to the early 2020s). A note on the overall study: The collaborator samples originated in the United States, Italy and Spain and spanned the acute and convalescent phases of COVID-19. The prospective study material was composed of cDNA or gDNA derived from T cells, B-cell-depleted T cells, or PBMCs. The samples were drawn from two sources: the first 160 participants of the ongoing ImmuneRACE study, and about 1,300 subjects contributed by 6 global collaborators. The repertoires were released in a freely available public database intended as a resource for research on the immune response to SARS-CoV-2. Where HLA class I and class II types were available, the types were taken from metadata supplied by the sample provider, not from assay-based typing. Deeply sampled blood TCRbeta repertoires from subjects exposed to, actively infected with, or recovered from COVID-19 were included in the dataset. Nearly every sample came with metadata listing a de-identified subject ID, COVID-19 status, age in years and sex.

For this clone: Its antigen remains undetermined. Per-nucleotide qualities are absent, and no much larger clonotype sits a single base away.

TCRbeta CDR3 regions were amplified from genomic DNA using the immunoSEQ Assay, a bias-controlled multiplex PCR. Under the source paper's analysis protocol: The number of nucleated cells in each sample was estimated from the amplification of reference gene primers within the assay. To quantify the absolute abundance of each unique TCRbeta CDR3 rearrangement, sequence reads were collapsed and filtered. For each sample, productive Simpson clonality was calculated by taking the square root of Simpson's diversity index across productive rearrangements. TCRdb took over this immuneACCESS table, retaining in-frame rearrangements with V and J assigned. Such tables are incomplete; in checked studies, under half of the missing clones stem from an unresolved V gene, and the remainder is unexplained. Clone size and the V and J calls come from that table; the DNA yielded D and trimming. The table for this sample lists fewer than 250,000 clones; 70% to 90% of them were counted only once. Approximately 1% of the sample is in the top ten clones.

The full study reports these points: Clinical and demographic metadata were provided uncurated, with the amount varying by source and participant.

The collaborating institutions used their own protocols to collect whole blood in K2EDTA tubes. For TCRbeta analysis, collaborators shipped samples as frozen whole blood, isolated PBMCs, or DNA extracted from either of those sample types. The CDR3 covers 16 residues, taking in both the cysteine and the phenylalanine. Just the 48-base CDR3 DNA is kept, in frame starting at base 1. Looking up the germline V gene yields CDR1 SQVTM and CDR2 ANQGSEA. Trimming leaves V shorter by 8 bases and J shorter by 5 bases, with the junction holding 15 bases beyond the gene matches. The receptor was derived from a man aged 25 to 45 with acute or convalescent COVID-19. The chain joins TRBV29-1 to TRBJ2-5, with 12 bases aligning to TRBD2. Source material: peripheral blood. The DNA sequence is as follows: TGCAGCATCGAGGGACTAGCGGGTTTTTTTGGGGAGACCCAGTACTTC. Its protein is CSIEGLAGFFGETQYF. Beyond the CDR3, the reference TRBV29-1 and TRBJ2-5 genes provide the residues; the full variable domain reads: SAVISQKPSRDICQRGTSLTIQCQVDSQVTMMFWYRQQPGQSLTLIATANQGSEATYESGFVIDKFPISRPNLTFSTLTVSNMSPEDSSIYLCSIEGLAGFFGETQYFGPGTRLLVL.